This TCR beta chain was captured in a study of glioma-infiltrating T cells after dendritic cell vaccination. Regarding the study as a whole: TCR clonality showed no direct relationship with survival.

TCRB CDR3 was amplified from 2 ug genomic DNA or less. Primers: 60 V beta forward and 13 J beta reverse. Sequencing was performed with immunoSEQ multiplex PCR; in TCRdb, only in-frame clones are kept and a portion is missing. The table lists around 92,000 clones, 80% of them singletons, with 5.4% in the top ten. This clone was counted once. Its antigen is unidentified. This sample's time point: after dendritic cell vaccination, including at tumor progression/relapse. PBMC were collected before vaccination, two weeks after the third vaccination, and at progression. CDR1 and CDR2 (germline): KGHSH, LQKENI. Germline trimming cut 6 bases from V and 7 bases from J; bases unmatched to any gene: 16. CDR3 length: 16 amino acids.

The gene calls are TRBV18 and TRBJ2-7; TRBD2 matches at 9 bases. Sequenced here: blood, sampled after dendritic cell vaccination. The clonotype comes from a human donor with glioblastoma. This CDR3 is CASSPRSSGGRGEQYF. The CDR3 DNA is TGTGCCAGCTCGCCAAGGAGTAGCGGGGGAAGAGGAGAGCAGTACTTC.